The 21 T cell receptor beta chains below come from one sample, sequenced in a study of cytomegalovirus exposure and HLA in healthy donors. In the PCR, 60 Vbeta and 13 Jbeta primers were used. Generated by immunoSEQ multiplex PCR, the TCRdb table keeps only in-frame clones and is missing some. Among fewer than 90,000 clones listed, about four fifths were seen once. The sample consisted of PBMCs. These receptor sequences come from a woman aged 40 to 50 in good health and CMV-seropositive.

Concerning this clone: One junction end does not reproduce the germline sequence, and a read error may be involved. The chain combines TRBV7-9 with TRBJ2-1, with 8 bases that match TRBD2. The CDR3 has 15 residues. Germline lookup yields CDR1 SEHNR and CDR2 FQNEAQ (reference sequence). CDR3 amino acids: CASSLVLTGREDTLF. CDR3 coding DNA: TGTGCCAGCAGCTTAGTTTTAACCGGGCGGGAGGATACCCTCTTC.

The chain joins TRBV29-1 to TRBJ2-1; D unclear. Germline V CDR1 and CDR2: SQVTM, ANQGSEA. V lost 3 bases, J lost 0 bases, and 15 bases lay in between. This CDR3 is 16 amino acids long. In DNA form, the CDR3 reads TGCAGCGTTGATATCCGGTCTCTAAGCTCCTACAATGAGCAGTTCTTC. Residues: CSVDIRSLSSYNEQFF.

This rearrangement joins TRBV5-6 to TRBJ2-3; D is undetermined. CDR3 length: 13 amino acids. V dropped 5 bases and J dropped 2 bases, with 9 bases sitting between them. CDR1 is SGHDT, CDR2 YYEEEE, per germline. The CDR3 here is CASSPWATDTQYF. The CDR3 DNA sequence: TGTGCCAGCAGTCCCTGGGCCACAGATACGCAGTATTTT.

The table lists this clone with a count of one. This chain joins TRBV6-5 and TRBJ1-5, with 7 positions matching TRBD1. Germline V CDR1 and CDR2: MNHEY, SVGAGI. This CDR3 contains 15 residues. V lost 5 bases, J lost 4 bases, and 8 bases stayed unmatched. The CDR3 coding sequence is TGTGCCAGCAGTCTAACAGGGGTAGGTAATCAGCCCCAGCATTTT. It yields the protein CASSLTGVGNQPQHF.

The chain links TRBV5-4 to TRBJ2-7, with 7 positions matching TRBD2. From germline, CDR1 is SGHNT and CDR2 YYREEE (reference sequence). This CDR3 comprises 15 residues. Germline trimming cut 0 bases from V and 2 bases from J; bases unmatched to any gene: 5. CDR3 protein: CASSLGAGATYEQYF. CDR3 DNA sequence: TGTGCCAGCAGCTTGGGGGCGGGAGCAACCTACGAGCAGTACTTC.

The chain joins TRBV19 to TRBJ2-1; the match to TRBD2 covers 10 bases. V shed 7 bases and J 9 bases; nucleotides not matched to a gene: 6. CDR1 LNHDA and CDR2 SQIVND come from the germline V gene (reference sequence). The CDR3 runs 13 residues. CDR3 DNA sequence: TGTGCCAGTAAGCCTAGCGGGAGTGGTGAGCAGTTCTTC. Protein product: CASKPSGSGEQFF.

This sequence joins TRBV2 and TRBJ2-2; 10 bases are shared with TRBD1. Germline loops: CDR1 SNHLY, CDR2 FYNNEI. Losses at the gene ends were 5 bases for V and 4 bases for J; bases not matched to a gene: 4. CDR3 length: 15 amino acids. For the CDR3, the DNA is TGTGCCAGCAGTATGACAGGGGGCGTCACCGGGGAGCTGTTTTTT. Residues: CASSMTGGVTGELFF.

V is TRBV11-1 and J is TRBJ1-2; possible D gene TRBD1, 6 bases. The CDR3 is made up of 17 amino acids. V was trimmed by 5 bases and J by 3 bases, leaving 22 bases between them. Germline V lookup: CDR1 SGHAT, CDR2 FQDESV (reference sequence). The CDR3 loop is CASSLSPGTRFYYGYTF. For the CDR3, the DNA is TGTGCCAGCAGCCTGTCCCCCGGGACACGGTTCTACTATGGCTACACCTTC.

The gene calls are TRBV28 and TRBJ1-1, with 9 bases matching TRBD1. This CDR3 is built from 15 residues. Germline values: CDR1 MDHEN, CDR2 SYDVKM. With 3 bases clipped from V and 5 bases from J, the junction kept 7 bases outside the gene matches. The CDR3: CASSLPGTGKTEAFF. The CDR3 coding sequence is TGTGCCAGCAGTTTGCCCGGGACAGGGAAAACTGAAGCTTTCTTT.

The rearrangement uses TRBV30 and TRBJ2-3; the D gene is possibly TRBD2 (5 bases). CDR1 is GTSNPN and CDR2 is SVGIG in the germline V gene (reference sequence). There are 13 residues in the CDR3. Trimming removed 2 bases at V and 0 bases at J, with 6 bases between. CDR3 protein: CAWSSGSTDTQYF. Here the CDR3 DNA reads TGTGCCTGGAGTTCGGGGAGCACAGATACGCAGTATTTT.

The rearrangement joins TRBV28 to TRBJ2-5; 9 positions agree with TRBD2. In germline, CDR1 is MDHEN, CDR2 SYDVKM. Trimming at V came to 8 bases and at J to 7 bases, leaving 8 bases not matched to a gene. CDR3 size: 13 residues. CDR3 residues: CASRLAARGTQYF. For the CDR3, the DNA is TGTGCCAGCCGACTAGCGGCCCGGGGGACCCAGTACTTC.

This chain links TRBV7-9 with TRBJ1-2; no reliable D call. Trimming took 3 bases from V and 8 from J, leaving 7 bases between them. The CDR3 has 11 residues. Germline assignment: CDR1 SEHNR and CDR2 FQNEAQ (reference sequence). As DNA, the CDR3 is TGTGCCAGCAGCTTTGAACAGGGCTACACCTTC. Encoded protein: CASSFEQGYTF.

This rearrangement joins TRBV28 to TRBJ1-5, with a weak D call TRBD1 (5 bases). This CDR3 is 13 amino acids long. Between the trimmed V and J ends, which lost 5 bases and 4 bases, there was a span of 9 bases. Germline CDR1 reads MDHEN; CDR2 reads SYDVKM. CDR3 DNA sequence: TGTGCCAGCAGTAGCGGGGCTAATCAGCCCCAGCATTTT. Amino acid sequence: CASSSGANQPQHF. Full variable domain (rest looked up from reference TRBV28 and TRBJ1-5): DVKVTQSSRYLVKRTGEKVFLECVQDMDHENMFWYRQDPGLGLRLIYFSYDVKMKEKGDIPEGYSVSREKKERFSLILESASTNQTSMYLCASSSGANQPQHFGDGTRLSIL.

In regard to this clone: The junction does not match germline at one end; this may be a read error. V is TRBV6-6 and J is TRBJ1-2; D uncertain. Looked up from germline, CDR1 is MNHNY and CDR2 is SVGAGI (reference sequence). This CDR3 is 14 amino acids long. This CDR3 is CASSYSTTKYGYTF. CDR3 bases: TGTGCCAGCAGTTACTCGACCACTAAATATGGCTACACCTTC.

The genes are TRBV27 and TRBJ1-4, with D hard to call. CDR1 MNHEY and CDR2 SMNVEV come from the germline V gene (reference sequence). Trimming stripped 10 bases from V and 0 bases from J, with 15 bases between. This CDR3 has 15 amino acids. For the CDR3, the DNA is TGTGCCAATACCGAAACCGGGACAACTAATGAAAAACTGTTTTTT. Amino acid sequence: CANTETGTTNEKLFF.

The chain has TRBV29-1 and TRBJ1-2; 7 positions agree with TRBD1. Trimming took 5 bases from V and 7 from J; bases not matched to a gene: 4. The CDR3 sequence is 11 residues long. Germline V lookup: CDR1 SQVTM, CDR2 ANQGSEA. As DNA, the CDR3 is TGCAGCGTTCAGGGGGTTTTTGGCTACACCTTC. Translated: CSVQGVFGYTF.

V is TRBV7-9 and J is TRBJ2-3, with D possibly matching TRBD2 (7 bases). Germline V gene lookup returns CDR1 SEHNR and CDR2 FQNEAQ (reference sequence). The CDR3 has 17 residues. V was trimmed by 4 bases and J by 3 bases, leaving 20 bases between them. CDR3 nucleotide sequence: TGTGCCAGCAGCTACCCCTCGGCGGGGGCCTGGACAGATACGCAGTATTTT. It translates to CASSYPSAGAWTDTQYF.

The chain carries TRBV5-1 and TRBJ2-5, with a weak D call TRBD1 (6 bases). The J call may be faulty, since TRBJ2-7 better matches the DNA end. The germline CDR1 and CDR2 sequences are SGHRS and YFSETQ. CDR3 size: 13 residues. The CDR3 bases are TGCGCCAGCAGCAAGGACAGAGGCTACGAGCAGTACTTC. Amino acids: CASSKDRGYEQYF.

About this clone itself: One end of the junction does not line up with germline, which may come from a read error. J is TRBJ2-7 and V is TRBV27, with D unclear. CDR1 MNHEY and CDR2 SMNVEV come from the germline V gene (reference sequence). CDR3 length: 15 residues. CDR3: CTSSLSIGGWYEQYF. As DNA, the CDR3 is TGTACCAGCAGTTTATCGATAGGCGGCTGGTACGAGCAGTACTTC.

CDR3 bases: TGTGCCAGCAGTTTAATTTCCCCCCAGGCGGAGTTGTTCAGGGCACAAGAGACCCAGTACTTC. It yields the protein CASSLISPQAELFRAQETQYF. The chain recombines TRBV28 with TRBJ2-5; tentatively, D is TRBD1 (5 bases). The CDR3 sequence is 21 residues long. V was shortened by 2 bases and J by 2 bases, with 30 bases between the two germline ends. CDR1 is MDHEN and CDR2 is SYDVKM in the germline V gene.

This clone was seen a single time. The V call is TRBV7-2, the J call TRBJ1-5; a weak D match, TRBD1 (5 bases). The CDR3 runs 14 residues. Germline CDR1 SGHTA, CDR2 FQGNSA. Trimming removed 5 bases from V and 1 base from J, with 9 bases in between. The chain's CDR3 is CASSTGGSNQPQHF. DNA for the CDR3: TGTGCCAGCAGCACGGGGGGGAGCAATCAGCCCCAGCATTTT.